Below are 22 T cell receptor beta chains sequenced from a single sample in a study of CD4+ T cells in melanoma (dated by TCRdb to between 2021 and 2024). Library creation used the immunoSEQ multiplex PCR assay. TCRdb provides this immuneACCESS table in a form limited to in-frame rearrangements. Some clones are lacking; in checked studies, under half of them reflect an unresolved V gene, and why the rest are absent is not known. The sample profile shows 55,000 or so clones; about 72% of them were found once. The ten largest clonotypes hold around 5% of the sample. Sequencing used tumor tissue. The receptors here all came from a human donor with melanoma.

The chain combines TRBV28 with TRBJ2-1, with TRBD1 matching over 9 bases. The CDR3 runs 15 residues. V lost 4 bases, J lost 2 bases, and 3 bases stayed unmatched. From germline, CDR1 is MDHEN and CDR2 SYDVKM. CDR3 protein: CASSWRDRAYNEQFF. In DNA, the CDR3 is TGTGCCAGCAGTTGGCGGGACAGGGCCTACAATGAGCAGTTCTTC.

The genes are TRBV4-1 and TRBJ2-3; 7 positions agree with TRBD2. The CDR3 sequence is 15 residues long. Germline CDR1 MGHRA, CDR2 YSYEKL. J gave up 4 bases and V 2 bases, and 6 bases lay outside the gene matches. In nucleotides, the CDR3 is TGCGCCAGCAGCCAAAGGGCGCTAGCGGCAGATACGCAGTATTTT. Translated, it gives CASSQRALAADTQYF.

J is TRBJ2-2 and V is TRBV30; unclear D gene. This CDR3 spans 13 amino acids. V dropped 2 bases and J dropped 6 bases, with 10 bases sitting between them. In germline, CDR1 is GTSNPN, CDR2 SVGIG (reference sequence). The CDR3 protein is CAWSPPVSGELFF. The DNA of the CDR3 is TGTGCCTGGAGTCCCCCTGTTTCCGGGGAGCTGTTTTTT.

This clone was seen only once. The rearrangement uses TRBV4-2 and TRBJ2-7, with 15 nucleotides matching TRBD2. Germline lookup yields CDR1 LGHNA and CDR2 YNFKEQ. The CDR3 consists of 17 residues. Trimming cost V 4 bases and J 1 base; bases outside gene matches: 5. CDR3 bases: TGTGCCAGCAGCCCCTTGGGACTAGCGGGGGGTTCCTACGAGCAGTACTTC. Translating gives CASSPLGLAGGSYEQYF.

The rearrangement joins TRBV6-5 to TRBJ1-2; TRBD1 aligns across 7 bases. CDR3 length: 14 residues. J lost 4 bases, V lost 6 bases, and 8 bases had no gene match. Per the germline V gene, CDR1 is MNHEY and CDR2 is SVGAGI. CDR3 coding DNA: TGTGCCAGCAGACGACAGGGAAATACCTATGGCTACACCTTC. Its protein product is CASRRQGNTYGYTF.

About this clone itself: This same CDR3 is encoded by further DNA sequences in the sample. The chain recombines TRBV5-1 with TRBJ1-5; the D is unclear. Per the germline V gene, CDR1 is SGHRS and CDR2 is YFSETQ. V shed 0 bases and J shed 0 bases, with 7 bases lying between them. The CDR3 sequence is 15 residues long. CDR3 loop: CASSLAGSSNQPQHF. The DNA of the CDR3 is TGCGCCAGCAGCTTGGCCGGATCTAGCAATCAGCCCCAGCATTTT.

CDR3 protein: CASSQEATRGYEQYF. The CDR3 region has the DNA TGTGCCAGCAGCCAAGAGGCGACGCGAGGCTACGAGCAGTACTTC. The chain employs TRBV4-2 and TRBJ2-7, with unresolved D. Between the trimmed V and J ends, which lost 0 bases and 3 bases, there was a span of 12 bases. The CDR3 spans 15 residues. Germline assignment: CDR1 LGHNA and CDR2 YNFKEQ.

The chain is built from TRBV4-1 and TRBJ1-2, with D possibly TRBD1 on 5 matching bases. V was clipped by 0 bases and J by 5 bases, with 22 bases between them. The V gene's germline CDR1 is MGHRA and CDR2 YSYEKL. This CDR3 is 18 amino acids long. CDR3 sequence reads: CASSQDAVSGTALYGYTF. The CDR3 nucleotides read TGCGCCAGCAGCCAAGATGCTGTTTCGGGGACCGCCCTTTATGGCTACACCTTC.

By share of the sample, this clone is medium-sized. This chain links TRBV28 with TRBJ2-7; TRBD1 agrees at 7 bases. CDR1 and CDR2 (germline): MDHEN, SYDVKM. V trimming: 6 bases; J trimming: 4 bases; junction bases outside the gene matches: 3. This CDR3 region has 12 residues. The CDR3 DNA sequence: TGTGCCAGCAGCCAACAGGGGTACGAGCAGTACTTC. Translation gives CASSQQGYEQYF.

The CDR3 protein is CASSLFLGQKNYGYTF. The CDR3 nucleotides are TGTGCCAGCAGCTTATTCTTGGGACAAAAGAACTATGGCTACACCTTC. V and J are TRBV7-2 and TRBJ1-2; D may be TRBD1 (6 bases). The length of the CDR3 is 16 residues. Germline V gene lookup returns CDR1 SGHTA and CDR2 FQGNSA. The germline V and J ends were trimmed by 2 bases and 2 bases, with 15 bases remaining between them.

This clone has more than one count but fewer than ten. The chain employs TRBV30 and TRBJ2-5; unclear D gene. The V gene's germline CDR1 is GTSNPN and CDR2 SVGIG (reference sequence). CDR3 size: 13 residues. V was clipped by 2 bases and J by 2 bases, with 9 bases between them. DNA for the CDR3: TGTGCCTGGAGTTCGTCCAGTCAAGAGACCCAGTACTTC. As protein: CAWSSSSQETQYF.

The chain uses TRBV11-3 and TRBJ2-3, with D perhaps matching TRBD1 (7 bases). Trimming stripped 5 bases from V and 0 bases from J, with 21 bases between. The CDR3 has 18 amino acids. The germline gives CDR1 SGHNT, CDR2 YENEEA. As DNA, the CDR3 is TGTGCCAGCAGCCGTGGCGGGGCCGGGACAGTTAGCACAGATACGCAGTATTTT. Its protein is CASSRGGAGTVSTDTQYF.

This CDR3 reads CASSQRDRSTGELFF. The CDR3 region has the DNA TGCGCCAGCAGCCAGCGGGACAGGAGTACCGGGGAGCTGTTTTTT. The chain employs TRBV4-3 and TRBJ2-2; TRBD1 aligns across 8 bases. Germline values: CDR1 LGHNA, CDR2 YSLEER. The J segment lost 5 bases and the V segment lost 3 bases, leaving 5 bases of the junction unmatched. There are 15 residues in the CDR3.

The chain is built from TRBV16 and TRBJ2-7, with TRBD2 as a possible D gene (7 bases). The ends were cut back, 4 bases at V and 0 bases at J, with 16 bases in the middle. There are 16 residues in the CDR3. The germline V gene has CDR1 KGHSY and CDR2 FQNENV. DNA for the CDR3: TGTGCCAGCAGCCGAGCGGGACACGGGTCCTCCTACGAGCAGTACTTC. Translation gives CASSRAGHGSSYEQYF. The full variable domain, in which reference TRBV16 and TRBJ2-7 provide the parts outside the CDR3, is GEEVAQTPKHLVRGEGQKAKLYCAPIKGHSYVFWYQQVLKNEFKFLISFQNENVFDETGMPKERFSAKCLPNSPCSLEIQATKLEDSAVYFCASSRAGHGSSYEQYFGPGTRLTVT.

The chain has TRBV10-3 and TRBJ2-7, with TRBD1 matching 8 bases. This CDR3 comprises 16 residues. Germline CDR1 and CDR2: ENHRY and SYGVKD. V trimming: 4 bases; J trimming: 0 bases; junction bases outside the gene matches: 8. The CDR3: CAISGSQGVDSYEQYF. As DNA, the CDR3 is TGTGCCATCAGTGGTTCACAGGGGGTAGACTCCTACGAGCAGTACTTC.

The J gene is TRBJ2-4, the V gene TRBV6-1; tentatively, D is TRBD2 (6 bases). The germline V gene encodes CDR1 MNHNS and CDR2 SASEGT. Trimming took 2 bases from V and 0 from J, leaving 17 bases between them. The CDR3 consists of 18 residues. The CDR3 coding sequence is TGTGCCAGCAGTGAAATGGCGGGACTTCCTGTAGCCAAAAACATTCAGTACTTC. It is translated as CASSEMAGLPVAKNIQYF.

This rearrangement joins TRBV5-8 to TRBJ1-6, with D possibly TRBD1 on 5 matching bases. Germline CDR1 SGHTS, CDR2 YDEGEE. V shed 4 bases and J shed 8 bases, with 13 bases lying between them. This CDR3 has 14 amino acids. For the CDR3, the DNA is TGTGCCAGCAGCCCCCGGACACCTTATTCACCCCTCCACTTT. Its protein product is CASSPRTPYSPLHF.

This chain uses TRBV27 with TRBJ1-2, with a weak D call TRBD1 (6 bases). Trimming removed 6 bases at V and 5 bases at J, with 16 bases between. Looked up from germline, CDR1 is MNHEY and CDR2 is SMNVEV (reference sequence). The CDR3 loop spans 14 amino acids. CDR3 DNA sequence: TGTGCCAGCAGACGGCAGGGGACCTTTTATGGCTACACCTTC. Its protein product is CASRRQGTFYGYTF.

The chain is built from TRBV6-5 and TRBJ1-6; perhaps TRBD1 as D (5 bases). The CDR3 loop spans 16 amino acids. V was cut by 0 bases and J by 2 bases, with 8 bases left in between. Germline CDR1 MNHEY, CDR2 SVGAGI. The CDR3 coding sequence is TGTGCCAGCAGTTACTCGTCCAGGGCCTATAATTCACCCCTCCACTTT. This gives the protein CASSYSSRAYNSPLHF.

The chain employs TRBV27 and TRBJ2-5; a possible D gene is TRBD2 (6 bases). Germline values: CDR1 MNHEY, CDR2 SMNVEV (reference sequence). Between the trimmed V and J ends, which lost 7 bases and 3 bases, there was a span of 12 bases. The CDR3 is made up of 13 amino acids. CDR3 sequence (DNA): TGTGCCAGCAATGGCGGGACGGAAGAGACCCAGTACTTC. This gives the protein CASNGGTEETQYF.

The J gene is TRBJ1-1, the V gene TRBV5-5; D is uncertain. The CDR3 runs to 13 residues. V lost 4 bases and J 5 bases, leaving 12 bases between the germline ends. Germline V lookup: CDR1 SGHKS, CDR2 YYEKEE (reference sequence). The CDR3 is CASSPPSWTEAFF. The CDR3 DNA reads TGTGCCAGCAGCCCCCCTTCTTGGACTGAAGCTTTCTTT.

The V and J genes are TRBV11-2 and TRBJ1-6, with D tentatively TRBD1 (5 bases). Trimming left V 1 base short and J 7 bases short, with 17 bases between. CDR1 and CDR2 (germline): SGHAT, FQNNGV. The CDR3 extends over 17 amino acids. CDR3 amino acids: CASSLVYGGRGNSPLHF. In nucleotides, the CDR3 is TGTGCCAGCAGCTTAGTGTACGGGGGGAGAGGAAATTCACCCCTCCACTTT.